This T cell receptor (beta chain) was captured by sequencing in a study of blood T cell repertoires in COVID-19 (dated by TCRdb to the early 2020s). For context, the study as a whole: Samples covering the acute and convalescent phases of COVID-19 were provided by collaborators in the United States, Italy and Spain. Nearly every sample came with metadata listing a de-identified subject ID, COVID-19 status, age in years and sex. Subjects who had been exposed to COVID-19, were actively infected with it, or had recovered from it provided the deeply sampled blood TCRbeta repertoires that made up the dataset. The material from the prospective study consisted of cDNA or gDNA derived from T cells, B-cell-depleted T cells, or PBMCs. The repertoires were released in a freely available public database intended as a resource for research on the immune response to SARS-CoV-2. Samples came from the ongoing ImmuneRACE study (first 160 participants) plus 1,254 subjects from 6 global collaborators. Where HLA class I and class II types were available, the types were taken from metadata supplied by the sample provider, not from assay-based typing. The investigation overall reported the following: The quantity of clinical and demographic metadata differed by source and by participant and was supplied without curation.

Each collaborating institution followed its own protocols to collect whole blood in K2EDTA tubes. For TCRbeta analysis, collaborator samples were shipped as frozen whole blood, as isolated PBMCs, or as DNA extracted from either sample type. TCRbeta CDR3 regions were amplified from genomic DNA using the immunoSEQ Assay, a bias-controlled multiplex PCR. From the authors' description of their analysis: Within the assay, amplification of reference gene primers was used to estimate how many nucleated cells each sample contained. To quantify the absolute abundance of each unique TCRbeta CDR3 rearrangement, sequence reads were collapsed and filtered. Productive Simpson clonality was computed per sample as the square root of Simpson's diversity index over productive rearrangements. In its TCRdb copy, this immuneACCESS table keeps in-frame sequences only and misses some clones. Where compared with another copy, unresolved V genes explain less than half of these, and the others have no known cause. That table furnishes V, J and clone size, whereas the DNA furnished D and trimming. This sample comprises about 100,000 clones, about four fifths of them detected only once. Of the sample, about 27% is held by the ten largest clones.

Measured from the cysteine to the phenylalanine, the CDR3 is 16 residues long. CDR3 DNA is the only sequence kept; it has 48 bases, read in frame from the first base. V is reduced by 1 base and J by 0 bases, leaving a spacing of 10 bases between them. According to the germline V gene, CDR1 reads SGHAT and CDR2 reads FQNNGV. Remarks on this clone: Its specific antigen is unknown. No base quality values were provided; no much bigger clone lies one nucleotide off.

Sequencing was performed on peripheral blood. Here the chain combines TRBV11-2 and TRBJ1-5, with the D gene not clear enough to name. The receptor was derived from a man aged 55 to 70 with acute or convalescent COVID-19. Here is the DNA: TGTGCCAGCAGCTTAGTGGCGGGATATAGCAATCAGCCCCAGCATTTT. It encodes CASSLVAGYSNQPQHF.